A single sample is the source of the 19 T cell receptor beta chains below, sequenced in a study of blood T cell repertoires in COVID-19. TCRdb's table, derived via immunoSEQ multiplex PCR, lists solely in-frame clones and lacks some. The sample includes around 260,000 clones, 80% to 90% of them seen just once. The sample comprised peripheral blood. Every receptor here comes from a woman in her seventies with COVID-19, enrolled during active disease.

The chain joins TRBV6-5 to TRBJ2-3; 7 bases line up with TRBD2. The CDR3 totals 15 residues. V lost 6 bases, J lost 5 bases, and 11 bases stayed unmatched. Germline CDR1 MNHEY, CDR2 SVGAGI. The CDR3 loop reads CASRSPAGVKDTQYF. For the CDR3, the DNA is TGTGCCAGCAGGTCCCCGGCGGGAGTTAAAGATACGCAGTATTTT.

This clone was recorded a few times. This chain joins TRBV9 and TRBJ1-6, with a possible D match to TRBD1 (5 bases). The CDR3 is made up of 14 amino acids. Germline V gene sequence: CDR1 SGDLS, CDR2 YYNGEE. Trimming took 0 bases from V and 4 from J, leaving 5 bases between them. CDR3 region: CASSVGQYNSPLHF. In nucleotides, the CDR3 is TGTGCCAGCAGCGTAGGACAGTATAATTCACCCCTCCACTTT.

CDR3 DNA: TGTGCCAGCAGTCTAGCCGGGACAGGGAGATATGGCTACACCTTC. Amino acids: CASSLAGTGRYGYTF. The chain is built from TRBV27 and TRBJ1-2, with 9 nucleotides matching TRBD1. Unmatched junction bases numbered 9, after V lost 5 bases and J lost 5 bases. The CDR3 contains 15 residues. CDR1 is MNHEY, CDR2 SMNVEV, per germline (reference sequence).

The CDR3 bases are TGTGCCAGCAGCTTTGCGGGAGGAAGCTCCTACGAGCAGTACTTC. Translating it yields CASSFAGGSSYEQYF. The rearrangement joins TRBV11-3 to TRBJ2-7, with TRBD2 identical over 8 bases. CDR1 is SGHNT and CDR2 is YENEEA in the germline V gene. Trimming at V came to 3 bases and at J to 0 bases, leaving 4 bases not matched to a gene. The CDR3 covers 15 residues.

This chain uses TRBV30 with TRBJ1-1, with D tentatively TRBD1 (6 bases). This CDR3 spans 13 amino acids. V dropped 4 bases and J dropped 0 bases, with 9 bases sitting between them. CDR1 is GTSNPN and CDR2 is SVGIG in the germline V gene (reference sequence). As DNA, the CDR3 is TGTGCCTGGAAGAGGGGGATGAACACTGAAGCTTTCTTT. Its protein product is CAWKRGMNTEAFF.

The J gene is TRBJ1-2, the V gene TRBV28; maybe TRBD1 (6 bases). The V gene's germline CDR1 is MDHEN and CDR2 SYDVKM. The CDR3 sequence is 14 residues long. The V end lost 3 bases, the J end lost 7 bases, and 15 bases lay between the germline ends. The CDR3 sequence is CASSLGRGPRGYTF. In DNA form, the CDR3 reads TGTGCCAGCAGTTTGGGCAGGGGTCCGCGTGGCTACACCTTC.

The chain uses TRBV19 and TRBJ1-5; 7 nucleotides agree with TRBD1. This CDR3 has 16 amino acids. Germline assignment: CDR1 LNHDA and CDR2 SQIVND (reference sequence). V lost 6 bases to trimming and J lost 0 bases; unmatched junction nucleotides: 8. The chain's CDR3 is CASRNTRGYSNQPQHF. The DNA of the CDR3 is TGTGCCAGTAGGAATACCAGGGGGTATAGCAATCAGCCCCAGCATTTT.

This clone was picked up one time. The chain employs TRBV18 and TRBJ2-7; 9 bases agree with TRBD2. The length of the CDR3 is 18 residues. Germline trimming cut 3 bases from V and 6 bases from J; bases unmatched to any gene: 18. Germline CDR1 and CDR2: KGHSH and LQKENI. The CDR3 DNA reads TGTGCCAGCTCACCGCTTTTGGAGACTAGCGGTCAGACGAGCGAGCAGTACTTC. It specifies CASSPLLETSGQTSEQYF.

CDR3 sequence (DNA): TGTGCCAGCAGACGCGTAGGGGGCACTGAAGCTTTCTTT. Translation gives CASRRVGGTEAFF. This chain links TRBV12-3 or TRBV12-4 with TRBJ1-1; a possible D gene is TRBD1 (6 bases). Trimming shortened V by 6 bases and J by 4 bases, and 12 bases separated the two germline ends. This CDR3 spans 13 amino acids.

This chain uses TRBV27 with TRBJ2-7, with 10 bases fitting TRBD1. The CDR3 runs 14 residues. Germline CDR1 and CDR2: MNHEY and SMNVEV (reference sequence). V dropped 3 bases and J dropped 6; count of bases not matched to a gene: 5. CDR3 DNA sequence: TGTGCCAGCAGTTTTGGGACAGGGGATGGCGAGCAGTACTTC. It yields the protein CASSFGTGDGEQYF.

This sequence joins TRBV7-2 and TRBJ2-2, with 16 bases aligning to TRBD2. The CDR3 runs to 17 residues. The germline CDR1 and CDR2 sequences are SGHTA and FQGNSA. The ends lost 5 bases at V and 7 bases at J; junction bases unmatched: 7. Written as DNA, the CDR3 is TGTGCCAGCAGCCGGGGACTAGCGGGAGGGCCCGGCGGGGAGCTGTTTTTT. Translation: CASSRGLAGGPGGELFF.

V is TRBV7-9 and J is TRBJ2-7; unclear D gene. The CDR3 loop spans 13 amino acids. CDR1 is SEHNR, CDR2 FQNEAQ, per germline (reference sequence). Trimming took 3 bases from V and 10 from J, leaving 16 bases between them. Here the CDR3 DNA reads TGTGCCAGCAGCTTTGAGGCGGAACGGCCTCAGTACTTC. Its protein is CASSFEAERPQYF.

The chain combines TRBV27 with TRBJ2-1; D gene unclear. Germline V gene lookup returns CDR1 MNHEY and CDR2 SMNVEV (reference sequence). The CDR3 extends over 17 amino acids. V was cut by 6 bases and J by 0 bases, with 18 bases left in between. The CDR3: CASSPIGPGSSYNEQFF. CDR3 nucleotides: TGTGCCAGCAGCCCCATAGGTCCAGGCAGCTCCTACAATGAGCAGTTCTTC.

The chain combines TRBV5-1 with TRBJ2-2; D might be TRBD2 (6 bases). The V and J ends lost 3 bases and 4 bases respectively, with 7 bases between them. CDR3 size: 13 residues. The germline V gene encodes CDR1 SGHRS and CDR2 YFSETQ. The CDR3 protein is CASSWGGTGELFF. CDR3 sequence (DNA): TGCGCCAGCAGCTGGGGAGGCACCGGGGAGCTGTTTTTT.

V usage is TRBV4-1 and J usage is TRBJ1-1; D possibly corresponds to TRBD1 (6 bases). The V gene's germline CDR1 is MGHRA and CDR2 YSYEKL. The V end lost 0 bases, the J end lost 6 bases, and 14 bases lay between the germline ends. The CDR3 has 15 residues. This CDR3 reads CASSQEDSARAEAFF. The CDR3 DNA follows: TGCGCCAGCAGCCAAGAGGACAGCGCGAGGGCTGAAGCTTTCTTT.

This CDR3 is CASSQDNVGTSPPRKVDEQFF. The CDR3 DNA reads as TGTGCCAGCAGCCAAGATAATGTCGGGACTAGTCCGCCGCGGAAGGTGGATGAGCAGTTCTTC. The V and J genes are TRBV3-1 (or the pseudogene TRBV3-2) and TRBJ2-1; 8 bases fit TRBD2. V trimming: 0 bases; J trimming: 8 bases; junction bases outside the gene matches: 24. The germline CDR1 and CDR2 sequences are LGHDT and YNNKEL (reference sequence). The CDR3 length is 21 residues.

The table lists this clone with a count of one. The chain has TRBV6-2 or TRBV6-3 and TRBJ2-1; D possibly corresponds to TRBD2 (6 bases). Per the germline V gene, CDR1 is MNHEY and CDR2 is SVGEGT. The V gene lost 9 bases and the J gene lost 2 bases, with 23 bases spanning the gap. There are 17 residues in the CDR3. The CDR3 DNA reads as TGTGCCAGTAGTACCCCCCGGGGAGCGGGTGCCTACAATGAGCAGTTCTTC. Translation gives CASSTPRGAGAYNEQFF.

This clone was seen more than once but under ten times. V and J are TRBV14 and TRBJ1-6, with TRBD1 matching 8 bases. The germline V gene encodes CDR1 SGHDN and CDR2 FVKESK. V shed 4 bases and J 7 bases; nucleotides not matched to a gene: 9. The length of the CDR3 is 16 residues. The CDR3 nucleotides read TGTGCCAGCAGCCCGGGGTGGACAGGGAGCAATTCACCCCTCCACTTT. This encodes CASSPGWTGSNSPLHF.

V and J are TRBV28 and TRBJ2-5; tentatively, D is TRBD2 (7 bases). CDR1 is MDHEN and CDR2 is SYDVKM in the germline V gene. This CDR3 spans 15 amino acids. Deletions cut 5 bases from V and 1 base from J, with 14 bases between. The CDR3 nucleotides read TGTGCCAGCAGTAGGGGGGGCAGGCTCCAAGAGACCCAGTACTTC. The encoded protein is CASSRGGRLQETQYF.